The rows below give T cell receptor beta chains drawn from one sample of a study of CD8+CD57+ T cells in acquired aplastic anemia. TCRdb fed the reads into MiXCR, producing one record per CDR3 protein. This table holds about 270,000 distinct CDR3 sequences, 65% to 90% found once. Sequencing input: sorted CD4+, CD8+, or CD8+CD57+ T cells (not recorded which) from PBMCs. These receptors were obtained from a human donor with aplastic anemia. CDR3s include the opening cysteine and the closing phenylalanine or tryptophan. Each record gives: V gene, clone size, J gene, D gene, CDR3 protein, CDR3 DNA. D genes are given only for firm matches. Clone size is stated in some rows and not others, as once, few, many or a class when expanded.

V gene: TRBV29-1; clone size: few; J gene: TRBJ2-5; D gene: -; CDR3 protein: CSVGGESQETQYF; CDR3 DNA: TGCAGCGTTGGGGGAGAAAGTCAAGAGACCCAGTACTTC
V gene: TRBV7-8; clone size: -; J gene: TRBJ1-5; D gene: -; CDR3 protein: CASSFTGTHPQHF; CDR3 DNA: TGCGCCAGCAGCTTTACAGGGACTCACCCCCAGCATTTT
V gene: TRBV15; clone size: -; J gene: TRBJ2-1; D gene: -; CDR3 protein: CASSTRALVDEQFF; CDR3 DNA: TGTGCCAGCAGCACCCGGGCGCTAGTGGATGAGCAGTTCTTC
V gene: TRBV7-2; clone size: -; J gene: TRBJ1-2; D gene: TRBD1; CDR3 protein: CASSSPDRGIYGYTF; CDR3 DNA: TGTGCCAGCAGCTCCCCAGACAGGGGCATCTATGGCTACACCTTC
V gene: TRBV10-2; clone size: few; J gene: TRBJ1-2; D gene: -; CDR3 protein: CASSEPGDGYTF; CDR3 DNA: TGCGCCAGCAGTGAGCCAGGGGATGGCTACACCTTC
V gene: TRBV10-3; clone size: -; J gene: TRBJ2-1; D gene: TRBD2; CDR3 protein: CATGSGGGYNEQFF; CDR3 DNA: TGTGCCACGGGATCGGGGGGGGGCTACAATGAGCAGTTCTTC
V gene: TRBV5-8; clone size: -; J gene: TRBJ1-1; D gene: -; CDR3 protein: CASSMERGDTEAFF; CDR3 DNA: TGTGCCAGCAGCATGGAAAGGGGGGATACTGAAGCTTTCTTT
V gene: TRBV7-2; clone size: -; J gene: TRBJ2-2; D gene: -; CDR3 protein: CASSFQGGTGKLSF; CDR3 DNA: TGTGCCAGCAGCTTTCAGGGGGGCACCGGGAAGCTTTCTTTT
V gene: TRBV15; clone size: -; J gene: TRBJ2-1; D gene: TRBD1; CDR3 protein: CATSRDSQGEINEQFF; CDR3 DNA: TGTGCCACCAGCAGAGATAGCCAGGGGGAGATTAATGAGCAGTTCTTC
V gene: TRBV9; clone size: -; J gene: TRBJ2-1; D gene: -; CDR3 protein: CASSIASGAYNDQFF; CDR3 DNA: TGTGCCAGTAGTATCGCGAGCGGAGCCTACAATGACCAGTTCTTC
V gene: TRBV7-6; clone size: -; J gene: TRBJ2-7; D gene: -; CDR3 protein: CASTGRGVASGANF; CDR3 DNA: -
V gene: TRBV4-3; clone size: few; J gene: TRBJ1-5; D gene: -; CDR3 protein: CASSQGGNQPQHF; CDR3 DNA: TGCGCCAGCAGCCAGGGGGGCAATCAGCCCCAGCATTTT
V gene: TRBV11-1; clone size: -; J gene: TRBJ2-1; D gene: TRBD2; CDR3 protein: CASSEAPGLALNEQFF; CDR3 DNA: TGTGCCAGCAGCGAAGCTCCGGGACTAGCTCTCAATGAGCAGTTCTTC
V gene: TRBV19; clone size: -; J gene: TRBJ2-3; D gene: -; CDR3 protein: CASSVLTGAGNKQFF; CDR3 DNA: TGTGCCAGTAGTGTCCTTACGGGAGCCGGTAATAAGCAGTTTTTT
V gene: TRBV12-5; clone size: -; J gene: TRBJ1-6; D gene: -; CDR3 protein: CARPGRQRDGPRHF; CDR3 DNA: TGTGCTAGGCCGGGTAGACAACGTGATGGCCCCCGGCACTTT
V gene: TRBV7-3; clone size: -; J gene: TRBJ2-3; D gene: -; CDR3 protein: CASGEEGKDIEHF; CDR3 DNA: TGTGCCAGCGGAGAAGAGGGCAAAGACATTGAACATTTT
V gene: TRBV25-1; clone size: -; J gene: TRBJ1-2; D gene: -; CDR3 protein: CASSERGIYGYTF; CDR3 DNA: TGTGCCAGCAGTGAACGGGGGATCTATGGCTACACCTTC
V gene: TRBV7-3; clone size: many; J gene: TRBJ2-3; D gene: -; CDR3 protein: CASSLMGGATDTQYF; CDR3 DNA: TGTGCCAGCAGCTTAATGGGGGGGGCCACAGATACGCAGTATTTT
V gene: TRBV7-9; clone size: -; J gene: TRBJ1-1; D gene: -; CDR3 protein: CASSLVPAGQFLAFF; CDR3 DNA: TGTGCCAGCAGCTTAGTACCCGCGGGGCAGTTTTTAGCTTTCTTT
V gene: TRBV24-1; clone size: -; J gene: TRBJ1-2; D gene: TRBD1; CDR3 protein: CATSDPGDRGSHGYTF; CDR3 DNA: TGTGCCACCAGTGACCCTGGGGACAGGGGTAGTCATGGCTACACCTTC
V gene: TRBV2; clone size: -; J gene: TRBJ2-7; D gene: TRBD2; CDR3 protein: CASSEASGGPIDEQYF; CDR3 DNA: TGTGCCAGCAGCGAAGCTAGCGGGGGGCCGATCGATGAGCAGTACTTC
V gene: TRBV7-3; clone size: few; J gene: TRBJ1-6; D gene: TRBD1; CDR3 protein: CASSRQGQALHF; CDR3 DNA: TGTGCCAGCTCAAGACAGGGGCAAGCCCTCCACTTT
V gene: TRBV7-2; clone size: -; J gene: TRBJ2-1; D gene: TRBD2; CDR3 protein: CASSLTSGAYTQQFF; CDR3 DNA: TGTGCCAGTAGCTTGACTAGCGGTGCCTATACTCAGCAGTTCTTC
V gene: TRBV7-8; clone size: -; J gene: TRBJ2-6; D gene: -; CDR3 protein: CASSLAGSHETNVLTF; CDR3 DNA: TGTGCCAGCAGCTTAGCGGGAAGCCACGAGACCAACGTCCTGACTTTC
V gene: TRBV7-4; clone size: -; J gene: TRBJ2-1; D gene: -; CDR3 protein: CASSVYRNSYKEQFF; CDR3 DNA: TGTGCTAGCAGCGTATATCGGAACTCCTACAAGGAGCAGTTCTTC
V gene: TRBV5-1; clone size: -; J gene: TRBJ2-6; D gene: TRBD1; CDR3 protein: CASSLELTGKANVLTF; CDR3 DNA: TGTGCCAGCAGCTTAGAGCTGACAGGGAAGGCCAACGTCCTGACTTTC
V gene: TRBV5-4; clone size: many; J gene: TRBJ1-2; D gene: TRBD1; CDR3 protein: CASSLLGTGVGYTF; CDR3 DNA: TGTGCCAGCAGCCTACTAGGGACAGGGGTTGGCTACACCTTC
V gene: TRBV14; clone size: -; J gene: TRBJ1-3; D gene: TRBD1; CDR3 protein: CASSQSTGAGNTIYF; CDR3 DNA: TGTGCCAGCAGCCAATCGACAGGGGCTGGAAACACCATATATTTT
V gene: TRBV19; clone size: -; J gene: TRBJ2-3; D gene: TRBD1; CDR3 protein: CASSVGGRGNDTQYF; CDR3 DNA: TGTGCCAGTAGCGTAGGGGGCCGGGGCAACGATACGCAGTATTTT
V gene: TRBV12-5; clone size: many; J gene: TRBJ2-5; D gene: TRBD1; CDR3 protein: CASGPDGQGFETQYF; CDR3 DNA: TGTGCTAGTGGTCCGGACGGACAGGGGTTTGAGACCCAGTACTTC
V gene: TRBV9; clone size: few; J gene: TRBJ2-6; D gene: -; CDR3 protein: CASSARGNTEAF; CDR3 DNA: TGTGCCAGCAGCGCTAGGGGGAACACTGAAGCTTTC